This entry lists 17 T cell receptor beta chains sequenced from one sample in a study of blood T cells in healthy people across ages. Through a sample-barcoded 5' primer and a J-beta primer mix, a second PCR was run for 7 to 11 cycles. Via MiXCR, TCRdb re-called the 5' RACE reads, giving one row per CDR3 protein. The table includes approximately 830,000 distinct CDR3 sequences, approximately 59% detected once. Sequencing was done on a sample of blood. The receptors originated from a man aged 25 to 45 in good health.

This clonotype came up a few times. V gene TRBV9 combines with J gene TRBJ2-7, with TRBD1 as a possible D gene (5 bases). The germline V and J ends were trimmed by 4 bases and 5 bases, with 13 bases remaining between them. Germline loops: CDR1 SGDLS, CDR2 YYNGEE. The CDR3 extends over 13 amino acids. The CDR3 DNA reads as TGTGCCAGCAGCACAGACAGCCCCCACGAGCAGTACTTC. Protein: CASSTDSPHEQYF.

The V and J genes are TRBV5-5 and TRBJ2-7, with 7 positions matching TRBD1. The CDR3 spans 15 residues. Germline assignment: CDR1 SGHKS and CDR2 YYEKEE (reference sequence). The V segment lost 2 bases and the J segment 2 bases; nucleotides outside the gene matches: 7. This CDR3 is CASSLQGHYPYEQYF. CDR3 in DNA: TGTGCCAGCAGCTTACAGGGGCACTATCCCTACGAGCAGTACTTC.

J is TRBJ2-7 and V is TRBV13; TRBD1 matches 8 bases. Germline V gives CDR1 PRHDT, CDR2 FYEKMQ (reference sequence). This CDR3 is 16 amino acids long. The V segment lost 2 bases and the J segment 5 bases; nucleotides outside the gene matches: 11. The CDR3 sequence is CASSLKLGRGPDEQYF. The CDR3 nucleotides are TGTGCCAGCAGCTTAAAATTAGGCAGGGGGCCAGACGAGCAGTACTTC.

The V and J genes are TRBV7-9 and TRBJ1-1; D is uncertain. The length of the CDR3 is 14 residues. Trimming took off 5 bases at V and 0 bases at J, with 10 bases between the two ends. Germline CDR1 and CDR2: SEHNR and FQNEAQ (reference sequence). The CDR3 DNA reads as TGTGCCAGCAGCGCCGCTCAATTGAACACTGAAGCTTTCTTT. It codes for CASSAAQLNTEAFF.

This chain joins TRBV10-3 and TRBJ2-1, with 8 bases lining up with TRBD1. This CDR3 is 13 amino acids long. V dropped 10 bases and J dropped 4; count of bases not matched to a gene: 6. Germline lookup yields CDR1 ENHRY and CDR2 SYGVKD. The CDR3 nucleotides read TGTGCCAACAGACAGGGGCAATACAATGAGCAGTTCTTC. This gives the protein CANRQGQYNEQFF.

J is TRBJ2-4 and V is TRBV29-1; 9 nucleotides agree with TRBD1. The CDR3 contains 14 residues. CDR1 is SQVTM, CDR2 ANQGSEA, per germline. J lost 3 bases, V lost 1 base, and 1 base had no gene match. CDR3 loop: CSVEATGGKNIQYF. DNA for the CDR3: TGCAGCGTTGAAGCGACAGGGGGCAAAAACATTCAGTACTTC.

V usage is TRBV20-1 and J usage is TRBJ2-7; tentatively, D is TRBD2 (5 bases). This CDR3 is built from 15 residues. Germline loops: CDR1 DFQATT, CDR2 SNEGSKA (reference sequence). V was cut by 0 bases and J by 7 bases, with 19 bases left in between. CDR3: CSARDTGSSYNEQYF. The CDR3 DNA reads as TGCAGTGCTAGAGATACGGGGTCCTCCTACAATGAGCAGTACTTC.

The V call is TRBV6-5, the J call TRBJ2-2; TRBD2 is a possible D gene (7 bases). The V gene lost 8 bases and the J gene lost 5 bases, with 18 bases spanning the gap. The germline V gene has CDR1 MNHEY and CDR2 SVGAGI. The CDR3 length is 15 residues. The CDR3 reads CASLSGGQSTGELFF. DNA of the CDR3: TGTGCCAGCTTGTCGGGGGGACAATCAACCGGGGAGCTGTTTTTT.

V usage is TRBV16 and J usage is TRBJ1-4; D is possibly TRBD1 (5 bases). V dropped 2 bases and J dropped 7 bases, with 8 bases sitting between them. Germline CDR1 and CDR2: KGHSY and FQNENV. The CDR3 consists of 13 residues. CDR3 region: CASSQAQVEKLFF. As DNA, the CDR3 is TGTGCCAGCAGCCAAGCACAGGTTGAAAAACTGTTTTTT.

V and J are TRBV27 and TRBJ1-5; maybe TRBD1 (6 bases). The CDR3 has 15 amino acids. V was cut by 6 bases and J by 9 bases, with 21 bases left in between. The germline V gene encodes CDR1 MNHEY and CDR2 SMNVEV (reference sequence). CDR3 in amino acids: CASSSVGAGERPQHF. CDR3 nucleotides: TGTGCCAGCAGCTCGGTCGGGGCAGGGGAGCGGCCCCAGCATTTT.

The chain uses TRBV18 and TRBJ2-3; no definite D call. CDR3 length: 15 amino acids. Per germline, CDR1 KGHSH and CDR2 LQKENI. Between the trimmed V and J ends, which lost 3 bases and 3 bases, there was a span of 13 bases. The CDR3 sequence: CASSPPPGLTDTQYF. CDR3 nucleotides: TGTGCCAGCTCACCTCCACCTGGATTGACAGATACGCAGTATTTT.

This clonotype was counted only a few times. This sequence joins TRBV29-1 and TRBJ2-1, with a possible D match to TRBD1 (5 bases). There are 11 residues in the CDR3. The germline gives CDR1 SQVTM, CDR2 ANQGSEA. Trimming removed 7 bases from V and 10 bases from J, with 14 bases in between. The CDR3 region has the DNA TGCAGCGAAAGTACAGGTTGGGAGCAGTTCTTC. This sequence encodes CSESTGWEQFF.

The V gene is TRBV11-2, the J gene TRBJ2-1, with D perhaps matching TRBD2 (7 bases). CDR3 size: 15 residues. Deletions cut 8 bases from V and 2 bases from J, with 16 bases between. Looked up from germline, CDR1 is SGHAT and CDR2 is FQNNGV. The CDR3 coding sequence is TGTGCCAGCCTCCCGGGGGAGGGGGCCTACAATGAGCAGTTCTTC. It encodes CASLPGEGAYNEQFF.

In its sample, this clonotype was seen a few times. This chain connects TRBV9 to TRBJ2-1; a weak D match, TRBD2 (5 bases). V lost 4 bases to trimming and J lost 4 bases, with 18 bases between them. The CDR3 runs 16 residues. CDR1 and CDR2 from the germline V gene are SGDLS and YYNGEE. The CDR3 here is CASSPGLSPKYNEQFF. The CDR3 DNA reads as TGTGCCAGCAGCCCTGGACTCAGTCCTAAATACAATGAGCAGTTCTTC.

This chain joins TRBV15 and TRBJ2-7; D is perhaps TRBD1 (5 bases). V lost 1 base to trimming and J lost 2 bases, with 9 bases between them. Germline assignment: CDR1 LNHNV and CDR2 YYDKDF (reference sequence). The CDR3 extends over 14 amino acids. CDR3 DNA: TGTGCCACCAGCAGAGGACAGAACCCCTACGAGCAGTACTTC. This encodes CATSRGQNPYEQYF.

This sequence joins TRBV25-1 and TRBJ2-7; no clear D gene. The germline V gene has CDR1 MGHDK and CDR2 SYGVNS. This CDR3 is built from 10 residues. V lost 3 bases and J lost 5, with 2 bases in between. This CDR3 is CASSDNEQYF. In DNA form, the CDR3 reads TGTGCCAGCAGTGATAACGAGCAGTACTTC.

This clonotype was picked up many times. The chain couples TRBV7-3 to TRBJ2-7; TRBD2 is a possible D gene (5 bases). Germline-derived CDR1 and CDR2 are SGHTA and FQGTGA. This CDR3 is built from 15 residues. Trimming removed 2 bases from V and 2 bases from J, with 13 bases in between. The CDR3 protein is CASSLGAGGTYEQYF. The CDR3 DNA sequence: TGTGCCAGCAGCTTAGGTGCGGGTGGGACCTACGAGCAGTACTTC. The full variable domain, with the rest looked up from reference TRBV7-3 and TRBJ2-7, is GAGVSQTPSNKVTEKGKYVELRCDPISGHTALYWYRQSLGQGPEFLIYFQGTGAADDSGLPNDRFFAVRPEGSVSTLKIQRTERGDSAVYLCASSLGAGGTYEQYFGPGTRLTVT.